This T cell receptor beta chain is from a study of T cell responses to AZD1222 COVID-19 vaccine. CDR3 size: 15 residues. The V and J ends lost 4 bases and 4 bases, in that order; junction bases with no gene match: 6. Germline CDR1 SGDLS, CDR2 YYNGEE. The method was immunoSEQ multiplex PCR; TCRdb's version includes in-frame clones alone and lacks a portion of them. The sample shows approximately 130,000 clones, over 85% of them seen only once. The table lists this clone with a count of one. The antigen remains unidentified. Findings and caveats of the study: The study found Spike-specific TCR breadth and depth rose after two AZD1222 doses. Only after the peak T cell response were repertoires sampled.

The source is an adult in good health. The sample was peripheral blood, taken on day 0 of AZD1222 vaccination. The chain has TRBV9 and TRBJ1-3, with 9 bases aligning to TRBD1. The CDR3 DNA sequence: TGTGCCAGCAGCCCCTCGGGACAGGGCGGAAACACCATATATTTT. It encodes CASSPSGQGGNTIYF.